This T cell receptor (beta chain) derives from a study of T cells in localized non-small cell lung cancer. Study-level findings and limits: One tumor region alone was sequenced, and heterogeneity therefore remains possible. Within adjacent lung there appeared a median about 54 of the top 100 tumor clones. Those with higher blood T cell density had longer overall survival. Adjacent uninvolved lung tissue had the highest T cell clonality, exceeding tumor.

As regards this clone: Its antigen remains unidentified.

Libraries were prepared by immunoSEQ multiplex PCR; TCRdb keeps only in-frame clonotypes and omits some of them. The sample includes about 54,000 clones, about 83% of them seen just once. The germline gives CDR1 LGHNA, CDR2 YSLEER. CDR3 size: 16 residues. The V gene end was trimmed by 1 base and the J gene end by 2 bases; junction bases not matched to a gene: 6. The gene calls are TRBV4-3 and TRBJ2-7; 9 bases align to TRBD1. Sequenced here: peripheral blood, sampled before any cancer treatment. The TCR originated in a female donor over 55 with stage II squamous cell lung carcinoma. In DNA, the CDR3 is TGCGCCAGCAGCCAAGCCAGGACAGGGGTCGCCTACGAGCAGTACTTC. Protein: CASSQARTGVAYEQYF.